This TCR beta chain is from a study of cytomegalovirus exposure and HLA in healthy donors. Broader study findings: In vitro testing confirmed a few CMV-associated chains as specific for CMV antigens.

There are 14 residues in the CDR3. Germline CDR1 reads SGHRS; CDR2 reads YFSETQ. V lost 3 bases to trimming and J lost 1 base, with 11 bases between them. Remarks on this clone: Antigen: not known.

This PCR relied on a set of 60 Vbeta primers and 13 Jbeta primers. Repertoires were generated with immunoSEQ multiplex PCR, while TCRdb's copy carries only in-frame clones and drops some. The sample has 100,000 or so clones, roughly 80% seen once; the top ten hold over 6.5%. The receptor comes from a middle-aged woman in good health and CMV-seropositive. The sequenced material came from PBMCs. The chain couples TRBV5-1 to TRBJ2-7; the D gene is possibly TRBD2 (5 bases). Here the CDR3 reads CASSSTRRSYEQYF. CDR3 in DNA: TGCGCCAGCAGCTCTACTAGGAGGTCCTACGAGCAGTACTTC. The whole variable domain, remainder taken from reference TRBV5-1 and TRBJ2-7, is KAGVTQTPRYLIKTRGQQVTLSCSPISGHRSVSWYQQTPGQGLQFLFEYFSETQRNKGNFPGRFSGRQFSNSRSEMNVSTLELGDSALYLCASSSTRRSYEQYFGPGTRLTVT.